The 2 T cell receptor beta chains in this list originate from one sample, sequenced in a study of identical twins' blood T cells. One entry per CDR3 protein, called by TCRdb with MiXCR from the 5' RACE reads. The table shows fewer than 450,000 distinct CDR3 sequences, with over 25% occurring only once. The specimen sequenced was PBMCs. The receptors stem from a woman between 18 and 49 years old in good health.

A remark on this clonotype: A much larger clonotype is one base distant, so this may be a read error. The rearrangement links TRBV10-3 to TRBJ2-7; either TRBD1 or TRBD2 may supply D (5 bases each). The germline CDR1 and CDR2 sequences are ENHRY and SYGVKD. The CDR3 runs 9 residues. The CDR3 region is CAIGDERYF. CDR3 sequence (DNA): TGTGCCATCGGGGACGAGCGGTACTTC.

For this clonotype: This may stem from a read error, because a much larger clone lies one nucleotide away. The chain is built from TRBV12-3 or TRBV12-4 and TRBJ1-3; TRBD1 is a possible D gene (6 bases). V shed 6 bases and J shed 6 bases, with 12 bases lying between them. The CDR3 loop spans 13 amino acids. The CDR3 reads CASSPQGINTIYF. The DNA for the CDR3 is TGTGCCAGCAGCCCCCAGGGGATAAACACCATATATTTT.